A single sample is the source of the 21 T cell receptor beta chains below, sequenced in a study of blood T cell repertoires in COVID-19. Libraries were prepared by immunoSEQ multiplex PCR; TCRdb keeps only in-frame clonotypes and omits some of them. The repertoire holds 100,000 to 150,000 clones, with around 80% as singletons. The source material was PBMCs or T cells enriched from blood (not recorded which). All receptors derive from a man aged 35 to 55 with acute COVID-19.

The chain is built from TRBV7-3 and TRBJ2-3; maybe TRBD2 (5 bases). The CDR3 contains 14 residues. Trimming stripped 3 bases from V and 6 bases from J, with 13 bases between. Germline loops: CDR1 SGHTA, CDR2 FQGTGA. The CDR3 DNA sequence: TGTGCCAGCAGCTTCGGGATCCACACCGATACGCAGTATTTT. Protein: CASSFGIHTDTQYF.

V and J are TRBV3-1 (or the pseudogene TRBV3-2) and TRBJ2-7; 8 nucleotides agree with TRBD2. The CDR3 length is 13 residues. Germline values: CDR1 LGHDT, CDR2 YNNKEL (reference sequence). V gave up 8 bases and J gave up 4 bases; unmatched junction bases: 7. The CDR3 here is CASGREGAYEQYF. Written as DNA, the CDR3 is TGTGCCAGCGGCCGGGAGGGTGCGTACGAGCAGTACTTC.

The V gene is TRBV12-3 or TRBV12-4, the J gene TRBJ1-6; TRBD1 agrees at 7 bases. Trimming at V came to 5 bases and at J to 11 bases, leaving 6 bases not matched to a gene. This CDR3 region has 13 residues. The CDR3 region has the DNA TGTGCCAGCAGTGTGCTCAGGGGGACACCCCTCCACTTT. Its translation is CASSVLRGTPLHF.

The chain uses TRBV5-4 and TRBJ2-7; no clear D. This CDR3 has 13 residues. Trimming pared 2 bases from V and 3 bases from J, leaving 9 bases between. The germline CDR1 and CDR2 sequences are SGHNT and YYREEE (reference sequence). The CDR3 protein is CASSFDSYYEQYF. The CDR3 nucleotides are TGTGCCAGCAGCTTTGACTCATACTACGAGCAGTACTTC.

The V call is TRBV5-1, the J call TRBJ1-2, with TRBD1 matching 9 bases. Trimming cost V 5 bases and J 4 bases; bases outside gene matches: 9. Germline lookup yields CDR1 SGHRS and CDR2 YFSETQ. The CDR3 consists of 15 residues. CDR3 amino acids: CASSLSTGGGYGYTF. In DNA, the CDR3 is TGCGCCAGCAGTCTCTCGACAGGGGGTGGCTATGGCTACACCTTC.

The chain joins TRBV6-6 to TRBJ1-5; D might be TRBD1 (6 bases). CDR3 size: 19 residues. Germline V gives CDR1 MNHNY, CDR2 SVGAGI (reference sequence). Trimming pared 6 bases from V and 2 bases from J, leaving 26 bases between. CDR3 coding DNA: TGTGCCAGCAGACGAGCCCAGGGGTCACGCGAGGGTGGCAATCAGCCCCAGCATTTT. It encodes CASRRAQGSREGGNQPQHF.

For this clone: Additional DNA sequences in this sample encode the identical CDR3. The V gene is TRBV7-9, the J gene TRBJ2-1; 8 bases are a match to TRBD2. The germline CDR1 and CDR2 sequences are SEHNR and FQNEAQ (reference sequence). The CDR3 is 15 residues long. Trimming removed 6 bases from V and 0 bases from J; junction bases left unmatched: 4. CDR3 nucleotides: TGTGCCAGCAGTCCGAGCGGGAGCTCCTACAATGAGCAGTTCTTC. This codes for CASSPSGSSYNEQFF.

The chain employs TRBV5-6 and TRBJ2-2, with 9 bases identical to TRBD1. J was trimmed by 5 bases and V by 0 bases; bases with no gene match: 5. The germline gives CDR1 SGHDT, CDR2 YYEEEE. The CDR3 covers 16 residues. Here the CDR3 reads CASSLGGTGRTGELFF. In DNA, the CDR3 is TGTGCCAGCAGCTTGGGAGGGACAGGGCGGACCGGGGAGCTGTTTTTT.

CDR3 in DNA: TGTGCCAGCGGAGGTTTAGGGAGCGGGGAGCTGTTTTTT. It translates to CASGGLGSGELFF. V and J are TRBV7-3 and TRBJ2-2, with a weak D call TRBD2 (5 bases). V was trimmed by 8 bases and J by 7 bases, leaving 14 bases between them. Germline V gene sequence: CDR1 SGHTA, CDR2 FQGTGA. The CDR3 consists of 13 residues.

The rearrangement joins TRBV7-2 to TRBJ1-6; 7 positions match TRBD1. CDR1 and CDR2 (germline): SGHTA, FQGNSA. V lost 7 bases to trimming and J lost 11 bases; unmatched junction nucleotides: 8. The CDR3 covers 13 residues. CDR3 bases: TGTGCCAGCACCTCAGGGGGTAAGACACCCCTCCACTTT. Amino acids: CASTSGGKTPLHF.

The chain links TRBV7-3 to TRBJ2-3; 9 nucleotides match TRBD2. V lost 1 base to trimming and J lost 5 bases; unmatched junction nucleotides: 4. CDR1 is SGHTA and CDR2 is FQGTGA in the germline V gene. The CDR3 loop spans 15 amino acids. CDR3 sequence (DNA): TGTGCCAGCAGCTTAAGCGGGGGGGCCGGAGATACGCAGTATTTT. It specifies CASSLSGGAGDTQYF.

This chain joins TRBV9 and TRBJ2-1; tentative D call: TRBD1 (5 bases). Germline CDR1 SGDLS, CDR2 YYNGEE. CDR3 size: 17 residues. Trimming took 2 bases from V and 6 from J, leaving 21 bases between them. The DNA of the CDR3 is TGTGCCAGCAGCGTCGTCCCCCCAGGGTTGGAGACCAATGAGCAGTTCTTC. Protein sequence: CASSVVPPGLETNEQFF.

This clone occurred once. This chain connects TRBV18 to TRBJ2-1; 9 nucleotides align to TRBD2. Germline assignment: CDR1 KGHSH and CDR2 LQKENI. The V and J ends lost 3 bases and 5 bases, in that order; junction bases with no gene match: 5. CDR3 length: 15 residues. The CDR3 sequence: CASSPERGAHNEQFF. In DNA, the CDR3 is TGTGCCAGCTCACCGGAGCGGGGGGCCCACAATGAGCAGTTCTTC.

J is TRBJ2-1 and V is TRBV9; 8 positions match TRBD2. Germline assignment: CDR1 SGDLS and CDR2 YYNGEE. This CDR3 spans 16 amino acids. V lost 0 bases, J lost 0 bases, and 2 bases stayed unmatched. The CDR3 DNA reads as TGTGCCAGCAGCGTAGCGGGAGGGCTCTCCTACAATGAGCAGTTCTTC. Its translation is CASSVAGGLSYNEQFF.

The V call is TRBV6-4, the J call TRBJ2-3, with TRBD2 as a possible D gene (5 bases). Trimming took 5 bases from V and 2 from J, leaving 11 bases between them. CDR1 and CDR2 (germline): MRHNA, SNTAGT. The CDR3 contains 14 residues. In DNA, the CDR3 is TGTGCCAGCAGTCAGCTAGCTTCCACAGATACGCAGTATTTT. Translated: CASSQLASTDTQYF.

The CDR3 region has the DNA TGTGCCAGCAGCAGGACAGGGGGCAGGGACAATGAGCAGTTCTTC. Residues: CASSRTGGRDNEQFF. This rearrangement joins TRBV9 to TRBJ2-1; 11 nucleotides align to TRBD1. CDR3 length: 15 residues. The germline gives CDR1 SGDLS, CDR2 YYNGEE. V was clipped by 4 bases and J by 5 bases; unmatched bases: 5.

This chain connects TRBV11-2 to TRBJ1-3, with unresolved D. This CDR3 has 14 residues. The germline V and J ends were trimmed by 0 bases and 0 bases, with 3 bases remaining between them. Germline V gene sequence: CDR1 SGHAT, CDR2 FQNNGV. The CDR3 DNA is TGTGCCAGCAGCTTAGATATCTCTGGAAACACCATATATTTT. Translated: CASSLDISGNTIYF.

This clone was counted between two and nine times. The V call is TRBV29-1, the J call TRBJ2-7; D perhaps matches TRBD1 (5 bases). Trimming removed 6 bases from V and 5 bases from J, with 20 bases in between. The CDR3 sequence is 14 residues long. Germline CDR1 and CDR2: SQVTM and ANQGSEA. Here the CDR3 DNA reads TGCAGCGTCGCCTTCTGGGCAGGGATACACGAGCAGTACTTC. Translation: CSVAFWAGIHEQYF.

The chain couples TRBV9 to TRBJ1-3, with 7 nucleotides matching TRBD1. The CDR3 sequence is 14 residues long. Germline-derived CDR1 and CDR2 are SGDLS and YYNGEE. With 2 bases clipped from V and 8 bases from J, the junction kept 7 bases outside the gene matches. CDR3 sequence (DNA): TGTGCCAGCAGCGTTCGACAGGGTGCAGACACCATATATTTT. Translating it yields CASSVRQGADTIYF.

The CDR3 loop reads CASSPPGQGNEQFF. CDR3 DNA: TGTGCCAGCTCACCACCCGGACAGGGTAATGAGCAGTTCTTC. The chain couples TRBV18 to TRBJ2-1; 8 nucleotides line up with TRBD1. V shed 0 bases and J 7 bases; nucleotides not matched to a gene: 2. This CDR3 spans 14 amino acids. CDR1 is KGHSH and CDR2 is LQKENI in the germline V gene.

J is TRBJ1-4 and V is TRBV5-1; weak D call: TRBD1 (5 bases). The CDR3 runs to 16 residues. CDR1 and CDR2 from the germline V gene are SGHRS and YFSETQ. V lost 6 bases and J lost 3, with 18 bases in between. CDR3 in amino acids: CASTSGRGVANEKLFF. CDR3 DNA sequence: TGCGCCAGCACCTCGGGACGGGGGGTTGCTAATGAAAAACTGTTTTTT. Full variable domain (rest looked up from reference TRBV5-1 and TRBJ1-4): KAGVTQTPRYLIKTRGQQVTLSCSPISGHRSVSWYQQTPGQGLQFLFEYFSETQRNKGNFPGRFSGRQFSNSRSEMNVSTLELGDSALYLCASTSGRGVANEKLFFGSGTQLSVL.